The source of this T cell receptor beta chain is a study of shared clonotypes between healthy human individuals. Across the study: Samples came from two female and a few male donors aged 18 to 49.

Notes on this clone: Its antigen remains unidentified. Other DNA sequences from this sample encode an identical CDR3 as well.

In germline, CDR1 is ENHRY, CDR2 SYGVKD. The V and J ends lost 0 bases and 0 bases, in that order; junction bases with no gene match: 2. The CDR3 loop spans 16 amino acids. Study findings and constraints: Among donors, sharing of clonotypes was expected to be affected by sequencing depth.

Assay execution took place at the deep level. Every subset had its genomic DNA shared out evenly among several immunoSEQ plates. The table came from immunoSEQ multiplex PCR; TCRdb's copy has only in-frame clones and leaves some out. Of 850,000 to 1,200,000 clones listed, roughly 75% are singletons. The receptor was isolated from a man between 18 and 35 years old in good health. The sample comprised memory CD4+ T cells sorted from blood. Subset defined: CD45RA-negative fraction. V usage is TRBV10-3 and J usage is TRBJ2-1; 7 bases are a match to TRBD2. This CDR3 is CAISESGGSSYNEQFF. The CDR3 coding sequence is TGTGCCATCAGTGAGTCCGGGGGGAGCTCCTACAATGAGCAGTTCTTC.